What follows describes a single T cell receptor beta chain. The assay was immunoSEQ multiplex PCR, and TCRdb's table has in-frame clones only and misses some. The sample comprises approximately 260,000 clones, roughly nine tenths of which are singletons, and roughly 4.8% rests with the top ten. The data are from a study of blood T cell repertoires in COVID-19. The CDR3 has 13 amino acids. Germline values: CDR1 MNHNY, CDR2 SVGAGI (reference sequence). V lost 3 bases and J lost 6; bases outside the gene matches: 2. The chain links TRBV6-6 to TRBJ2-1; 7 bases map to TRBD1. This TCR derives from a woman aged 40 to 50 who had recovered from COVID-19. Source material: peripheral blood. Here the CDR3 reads CASSYPGGNEQFF. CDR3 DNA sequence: TGTGCCAGCAGTTATCCAGGGGGCAATGAGCAGTTCTTC.